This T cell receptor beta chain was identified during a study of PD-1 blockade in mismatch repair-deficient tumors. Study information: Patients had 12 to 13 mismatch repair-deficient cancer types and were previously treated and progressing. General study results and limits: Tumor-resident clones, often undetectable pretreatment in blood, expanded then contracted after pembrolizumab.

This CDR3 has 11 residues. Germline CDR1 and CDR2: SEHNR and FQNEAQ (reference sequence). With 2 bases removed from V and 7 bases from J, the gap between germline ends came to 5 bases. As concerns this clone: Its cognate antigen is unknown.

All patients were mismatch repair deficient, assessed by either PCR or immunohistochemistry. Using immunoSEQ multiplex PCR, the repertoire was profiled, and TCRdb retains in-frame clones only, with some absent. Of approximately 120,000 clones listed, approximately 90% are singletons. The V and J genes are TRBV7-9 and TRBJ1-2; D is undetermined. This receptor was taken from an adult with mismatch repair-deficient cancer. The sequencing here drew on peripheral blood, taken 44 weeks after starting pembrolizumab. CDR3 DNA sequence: TGTGCCAGCAGCTTATCTCTTGGCTACACCTTC. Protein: CASSLSLGYTF.